This entry concerns a single TCR beta chain. This specimen belongs to a study of shared clonotypes between healthy human individuals. Study summary: Each donor's CD4 naive and CD4 memory cells filled three plates apiece, CD8 naive two, and CD8 memory one.

Every donor, a Caucasian adult, lived in Nashville, Tennessee. TCRdb's copy holds only in-frame clones and misses some; the assay was immunoSEQ multiplex PCR. The sample consists of 950,000 to 1,100,000 clones, roughly 80% of them appearing once. Sequencing used memory CD4+ T cells sorted from blood. Sample subset: CD45RA-negative fraction. This sequence originates from a young man in good health.

CDR3 DNA sequence: TGTGCCAGCAGCGTAGGGGGAGAAACAGGGAAGCAGCCCCAGCATTTT. Its protein is CASSVGGETGKQPQHF. This chain links TRBV9 with TRBJ1-5, with D maybe TRBD1 (6 bases). CDR1 is SGDLS, CDR2 YYNGEE, per germline. The CDR3 loop spans 16 amino acids. V lost 0 bases and J 7 bases, leaving 17 bases between the germline ends.